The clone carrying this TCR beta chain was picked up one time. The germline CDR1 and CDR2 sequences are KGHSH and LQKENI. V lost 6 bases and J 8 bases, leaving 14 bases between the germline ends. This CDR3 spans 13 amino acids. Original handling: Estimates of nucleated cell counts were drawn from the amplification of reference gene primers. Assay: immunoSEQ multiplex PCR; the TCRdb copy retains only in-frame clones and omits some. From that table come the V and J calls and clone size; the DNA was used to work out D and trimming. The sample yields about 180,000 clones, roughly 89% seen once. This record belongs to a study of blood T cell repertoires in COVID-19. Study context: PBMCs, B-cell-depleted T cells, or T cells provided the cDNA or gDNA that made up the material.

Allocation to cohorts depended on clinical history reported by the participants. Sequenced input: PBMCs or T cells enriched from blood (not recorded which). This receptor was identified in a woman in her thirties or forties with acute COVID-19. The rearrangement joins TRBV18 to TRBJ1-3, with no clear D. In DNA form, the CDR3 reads TGTGCCAGCTCGGAGGGTTCAGTGGACACCATATATTTT. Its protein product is CASSEGSVDTIYF.